This T cell receptor beta chain appears in the sequencing data of a study of identical twins. Study-level points and caveats: Within twin pairs, the out-of-frame alpha sequences they shared showed excess low generation probability. The study drew conclusions from cross-sectional statistical analysis, not from following the same donors.

TCRdb re-called the 5' RACE reads through MiXCR, storing one row per CDR3 protein. The table has hundreds of thousands of distinct CDR3 sequences, approximately 13% seen once; the top ten hold about 1.6%. Details on this clonotype: Its specificity is not known.

These data were likewise used in another study, on yellow fever vaccine responses in identical twins.

This sequence was found in a woman aged 18-29 years in good health. Material: PBMCs.

The CDR3 sequence is CASSTTGGHNQPQHF. CDR3 nucleotides: TGTGCCAGCAGTACGACAGGGGGCCACAATCAGCCCCAGCATTTT. V is TRBV6-1 and J is TRBJ1-5; 10 nucleotides agree with TRBD1. CDR3 length: 15 amino acids. Germline loops: CDR1 MNHNS, CDR2 SASEGT. V trimming: 5 bases; J trimming: 3 bases; junction bases outside the gene matches: 4.